The clone carrying this T cell receptor beta chain was counted between two and nine times. The antigen is undetermined. Single viable CD3+CD4+CD8-CD45RO+ cells were sorted as the memory CD4+ T cells. The entry originates in a study of memory CD4+ T cells and cytomegalovirus serostatus. At the level of the study: This sample comes from healthy Belgian adults, under 10 CMV seropositive, about 25 seronegative.

CDR1 is LNHNV and CDR2 is YYDKDF in the germline V gene (reference sequence). The V end was cut by 6 bases, the J end by 0 bases, with 8 bases between. The CDR3 is 14 residues long. The study's findings and limits: The CMV-associated TCR signature appears largely within the CD4+ memory repertoire.

Repertoires were generated with immunoSEQ multiplex PCR, while TCRdb's copy carries only in-frame clones and drops some. The sample carries about 58,000 clones, roughly 85% recorded once. This chain links TRBV15 with TRBJ2-2; possibly TRBD1 for D (5 bases). This receptor was taken from an adult in good health and CMV-seronegative. Some clones in this sample may be carry-over from other donors' samples. The sample consisted of memory CD4+ T cells from blood. This CDR3 reads CATRGQSNTGELFF. DNA of the CDR3: TGTGCCACCAGAGGACAATCGAACACCGGGGAGCTGTTTTTT.